A single sample gave rise to the 13 T cell receptor beta chains below, sequenced in a study of a mutant IDH1 vaccine in newly diagnosed glioma. Their cognate antigens are unknown. Sequencing used immunoSEQ multiplex PCR; TCRdb keeps in-frame clones, though not all of them. Of about 83,000 clones listed, roughly nine tenths are singletons. Time point specified: week 5, during vaccination. Vaccination used 300 ug of mutant IDH1 20-mer peptide per dose, with topical imiquimod. The sample was PBMCs, taken from a glioma patient whose treatment included an IDH1 peptide vaccine. The receptors derive from a woman aged 45-60 years with glioma.

The chain uses TRBV5-4 and TRBJ2-7, with D perhaps TRBD1 (5 bases). The V gene lost 4 bases and the J gene lost 0 bases, with 11 bases spanning the gap. The CDR3 covers 14 residues. Germline-derived CDR1 and CDR2 are SGHNT and YYREEE (reference sequence). The CDR3 here is CASSLDRSSYEQYF. The CDR3 coding sequence is TGTGCCAGCAGCCTAGACAGAAGCTCCTACGAGCAGTACTTC.

The chain uses TRBV10-3 and TRBJ1-1; TRBD1 is a possible D gene (5 bases). V was shortened by 7 bases and J by 4 bases, with 16 bases between the two germline ends. CDR1 is ENHRY, CDR2 SYGVKD, per germline. The CDR3 consists of 14 residues. The CDR3 region is CAIKFSREGTEAFF. CDR3 sequence (DNA): TGTGCCATCAAATTCAGCAGGGAGGGCACTGAAGCTTTCTTT.

J is TRBJ1-2 and V is TRBV7-3; a weak D match, TRBD1 (5 bases). Germline V lookup: CDR1 SGHTA, CDR2 FQGTGA. This CDR3 contains 13 residues. Deletions cut 4 bases from V and 4 bases from J, with 10 bases between. DNA of the CDR3: TGTGCCAGCAGCTCGGCTGGGGGCTATGGCTACACCTTC. This gives the protein CASSSAGGYGYTF.

This chain uses TRBV14 with TRBJ1-4; no clear D gene. Germline loops: CDR1 SGHDN, CDR2 FVKESK. V lost 0 bases, J lost 5 bases, and 10 bases lay in between. The CDR3 extends over 15 amino acids. CDR3 sequence: CASSQDPTANEKLFF. For the CDR3, the DNA is TGTGCCAGCAGCCAAGATCCCACGGCAAATGAAAAACTGTTTTTT.

The chain recombines TRBV6-5 with TRBJ1-6, with 10 bases lining up with TRBD1. The ends lost 6 bases at V and 9 bases at J; junction bases unmatched: 5. The V gene's germline CDR1 is MNHEY and CDR2 SVGAGI. The CDR3 totals 14 residues. CDR3 sequence reads: CASSRQGAGSPLHF. CDR3 coding DNA: TGTGCCAGCAGCCGACAGGGGGCTGGTTCACCCCTCCACTTT.

The chain combines TRBV5-1 with TRBJ1-2, with D tentatively TRBD1 (6 bases). The germline V and J ends were trimmed by 4 bases and 5 bases, with 18 bases remaining between them. The CDR3 totals 15 residues. Germline V lookup: CDR1 SGHRS, CDR2 YFSETQ. CDR3 sequence: CASSPFGGGLYGYTF. As DNA, the CDR3 is TGCGCCAGCAGCCCGTTTGGAGGGGGTTTGTATGGCTACACCTTC. Using reference TRBV5-1 and TRBJ1-2 for the parts outside the CDR3, the full variable domain is KAGVTQTPRYLIKTRGQQVTLSCSPISGHRSVSWYQQTPGQGLQFLFEYFSETQRNKGNFPGRFSGRQFSNSRSEMNVSTLELGDSALYLCASSPFGGGLYGYTFGSGTRLTVV.

V gene TRBV18 combines with J gene TRBJ1-1, with 7 nucleotides matching TRBD1. CDR1 is KGHSH and CDR2 is LQKENI in the germline V gene. CDR3 length equals 16 residues. V was pared by 0 bases and J by 4 bases, with 8 bases of the junction left unmatched. CDR3 residues: CASSPPGQGGGTEAFF. The CDR3 DNA is TGTGCCAGCTCACCACCTGGGCAGGGGGGAGGCACTGAAGCTTTCTTT.

V usage is TRBV7-9 and J usage is TRBJ1-2, with 9 bases aligning to TRBD1. Germline lookup yields CDR1 SEHNR and CDR2 FQNEAQ (reference sequence). Trimming removed 1 base from V and 2 bases from J; junction bases left unmatched: 5. The CDR3 is 16 residues long. CDR3 protein: CASSLGDRERNYGYTF. The CDR3 DNA follows: TGTGCCAGCAGCTTAGGGGACAGGGAACGAAACTATGGCTACACCTTC.

The V and J genes are TRBV15 and TRBJ1-2, with D uncertain. The V and J ends lost 0 bases and 5 bases respectively, with 7 bases between them. Germline lookup yields CDR1 LNHNV and CDR2 YYDKDF (reference sequence). This CDR3 region has 13 residues. CDR3 sequence: CATSRDREYGYTF. The CDR3 nucleotides read TGTGCCACCAGCAGAGATCGTGAATATGGCTACACCTTC.

The chain is built from TRBV5-4 and TRBJ2-1; 7 positions match TRBD2. Germline CDR1 SGHNT, CDR2 YYREEE (reference sequence). V lost 0 bases and J lost 1; bases outside the gene matches: 1. The CDR3 length is 15 residues. This chain's CDR3 is CASSLGTSSYNEQFF. CDR3 sequence (DNA): TGTGCCAGCAGCTTGGGGACTAGTTCCTACAATGAGCAGTTCTTC.

The chain combines TRBV9 with TRBJ2-7, with 11 bases matching TRBD1. The ends lost 1 base at V and 7 bases at J; junction bases unmatched: 10. This CDR3 spans 16 amino acids. The germline CDR1 and CDR2 sequences are SGDLS and YYNGEE. The CDR3 protein is CASSVSPGQGVREQYF. The CDR3 nucleotides are TGTGCCAGCAGCGTATCCCCGGGACAGGGGGTGAGGGAGCAGTACTTC.

The rearrangement uses TRBV7-7 and TRBJ2-7; TRBD2 aligns across 7 bases. This CDR3 is built from 12 residues. From germline, CDR1 is SSHAT and CDR2 FNYEAQ (reference sequence). CDR3 protein: CASGPSSYEQYF. CDR3 DNA sequence: TGTGCTAGCGGGCCTTCATCCTACGAGCAGTACTTC.

This clone was seen more than once but under ten times. The J gene is TRBJ2-7, the V gene TRBV7-9; 7 bases line up with TRBD1. Germline V gives CDR1 SEHNR, CDR2 FQNEAQ (reference sequence). The CDR3 is 14 amino acids. V shed 2 bases, J shed 6 bases, and the junction held 7 bases outside the gene matches. CDR3 nucleotide sequence: TGTGCCAGCAGCTTACTAACAGGGGCGGCCGAGCAGTACTTC. It codes for CASSLLTGAAEQYF.